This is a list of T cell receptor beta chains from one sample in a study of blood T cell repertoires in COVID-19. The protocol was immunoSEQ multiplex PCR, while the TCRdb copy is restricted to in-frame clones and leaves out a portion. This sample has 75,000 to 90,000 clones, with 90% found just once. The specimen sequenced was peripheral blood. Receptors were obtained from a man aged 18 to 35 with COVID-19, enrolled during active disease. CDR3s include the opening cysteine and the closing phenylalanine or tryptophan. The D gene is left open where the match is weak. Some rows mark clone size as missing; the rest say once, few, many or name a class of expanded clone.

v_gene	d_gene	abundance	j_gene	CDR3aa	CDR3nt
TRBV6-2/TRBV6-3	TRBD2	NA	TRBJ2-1	CASSYSHSRENNEQFF	TGTGCCAGCAGTTACTCCCACTCGCGGGAGAACAATGAGCAGTTCTTC
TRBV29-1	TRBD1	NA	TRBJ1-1	CSVGQDTEAFF	TGCAGCGTGGGACAGGACACTGAAGCTTTCTTT
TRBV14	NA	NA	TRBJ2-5	CASSQGRSGQTQYF	TGTGCCAGCAGCCAGGGGCGGAGTGGGCAGACCCAGTACTTC
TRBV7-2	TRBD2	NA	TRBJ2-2	CASSSTSGTPGELFF	TGTGCCAGCAGCTCGACTAGCGGGACCCCCGGGGAGCTGTTTTTT
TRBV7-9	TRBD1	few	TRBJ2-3	CASSCAGTGKTDTQYF	TGTGCCAGCAGCTGCGCCGGGACAGGTAAGACAGATACGCAGTATTTT
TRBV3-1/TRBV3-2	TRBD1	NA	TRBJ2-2	CASSQGRDRHTGELFF	TGTGCCAGCAGCCAAGGCCGGGACAGGCACACCGGGGAGCTGTTTTTT
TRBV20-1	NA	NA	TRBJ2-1	CSASYGQSYNEQFF	TGCAGTGCTAGTTACGGACAGTCTTACAATGAGCAGTTCTTC
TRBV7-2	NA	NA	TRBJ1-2	CASSFDRSNYGYTF	TGTGCCAGCAGCTTTGACAGATCTAACTATGGCTACACCTTC
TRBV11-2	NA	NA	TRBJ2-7	CASSLRTGVGYEQYF	TGTGCCAGCAGCTTAAGGACGGGAGTTGGGTACGAGCAGTACTTC
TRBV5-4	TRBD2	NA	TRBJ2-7	CASSLQGLRAGGTYEQYF	TGTGCCAGCAGCTTACAGGGTCTTAGGGCGGGAGGGACCTACGAGCAGTACTTC
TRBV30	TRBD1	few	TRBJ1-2	CACYRDRAPLGYGYTF	TGTGCCTGTTACCGGGACAGGGCCCCTTTGGGCTATGGCTACACCTTC
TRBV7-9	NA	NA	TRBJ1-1	CATFLWGGRTEAFF	TGTGCCACCTTCCTATGGGGGGGGCGTACTGAAGCTTTCTTT
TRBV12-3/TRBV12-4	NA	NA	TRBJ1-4	CASSFGGAQLLF	TGTGCCAGCAGTTTCGGCGGCGCGCAACTGCTTTTT
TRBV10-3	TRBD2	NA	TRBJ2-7	CAISDGAGGYEQYF	TGTGCCATCAGTGACGGAGCGGGAGGTTACGAGCAGTACTTC
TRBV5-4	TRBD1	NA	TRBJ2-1	CASSPVRGPGYNEQFF	TGTGCCAGCAGCCCTGTCAGGGGGCCCGGCTACAATGAGCAGTTCTTC
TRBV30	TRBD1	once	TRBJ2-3	CAWSRGNTDTQYF	TGTGCCTGGAGCAGGGGGAACACAGATACGCAGTATTTT
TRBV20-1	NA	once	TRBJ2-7	CSASDSYEQYF	TGCAGTGCGTCAGACAGCTACGAGCAGTACTTC
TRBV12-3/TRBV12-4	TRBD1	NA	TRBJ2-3	CASGTGGDTQYF	TGTGCCAGCGGGACAGGGGGAGATACGCAGTATTTT
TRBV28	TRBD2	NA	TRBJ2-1	CASSSQGSAGEVQFF	TGTGCCAGCAGTTCCCAGGGTTCGGCGGGAGAAGTGCAGTTCTTC
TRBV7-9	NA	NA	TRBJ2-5	CASRKEEETQYF	TGTGCCAGCAGGAAGGAGGAAGAGACCCAGTACTTC
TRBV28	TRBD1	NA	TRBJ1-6	CASHALTGASPLHF	TGTGCCAGTCACGCTTTAACAGGGGCGTCACCCCTCCACTTT
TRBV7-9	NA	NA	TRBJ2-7	CASSLGSRVREEQYF	TGTGCCAGCAGCTTAGGATCCCGGGTTCGAGAGGAGCAGTACTTC
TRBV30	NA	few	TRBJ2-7	CAWSVSSGSGEQYF	TGTGCCTGGAGTGTAAGTTCAGGAAGCGGCGAGCAGTACTTC
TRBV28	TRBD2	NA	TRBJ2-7	CASRKGGREHEQYF	TGTGCCAGCAGAAAGGGCGGGAGGGAGCACGAGCAGTACTTC
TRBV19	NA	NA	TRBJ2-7	CASSSRGGEQYF	TGTGCCAGTAGTTCCCGTGGGGGGGAGCAGTACTTC
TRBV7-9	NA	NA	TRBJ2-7	CASSWSGVIYEQYF	TGTGCCAGCAGCTGGTCGGGAGTTATCTACGAGCAGTACTTC
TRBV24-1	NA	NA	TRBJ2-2	CATSESTGELFF	TGTGCCACCAGTGAGAGTACCGGGGAGCTGTTTTTT
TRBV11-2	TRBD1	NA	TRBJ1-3	CASSLAPGGTGTIYF	TGTGCCAGCAGCTTAGCGCCAGGGGGCACCGGCACCATATATTTT
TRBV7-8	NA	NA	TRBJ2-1	CASSLELVGSEQFF	TGTGCCAGCAGCTTAGAACTAGTCGGGAGTGAGCAGTTCTTC
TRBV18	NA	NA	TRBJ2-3	CASSPSVSTDTQYF	TGTGCCAGCTCACCGTCGGTTAGCACAGATACGCAGTATTTT
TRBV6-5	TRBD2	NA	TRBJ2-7	CASSRSGITYEQYF	TGTGCCAGCAGTCGTAGCGGGATCACCTACGAGCAGTACTTC
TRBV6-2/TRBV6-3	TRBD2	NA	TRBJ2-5	CASSYWREGRKTQYF	TGTGCCAGCAGTTACTGGCGGGAGGGCCGGAAGACCCAGTACTTC
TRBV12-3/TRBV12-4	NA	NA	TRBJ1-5	CASSAGDRQPQHF	TGTGCCAGCAGCGCAGGGGATCGGCAGCCCCAGCATTTT
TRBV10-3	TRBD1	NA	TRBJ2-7	CAISEFAGQGAYEQYF	TGTGCCATCAGTGAGTTTGCGGGACAGGGGGCCTACGAGCAGTACTTC
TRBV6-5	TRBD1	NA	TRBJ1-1	CASSYPQGQGSGAFF	TGTGCCAGCAGTTACCCCCAGGGACAGGGGTCCGGTGCTTTCTTT
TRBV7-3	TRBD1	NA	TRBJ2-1	CASSPQTGFNEQFF	TGTGCCAGCAGCCCGCAGACAGGGTTTAATGAGCAGTTCTTC
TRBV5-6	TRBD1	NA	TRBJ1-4	CASSGGGNGEKLFF	TGTGCCAGCAGCGGAGGGGGCAACGGTGAAAAACTGTTTTTT
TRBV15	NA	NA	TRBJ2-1	CATSRAGSYNEQFF	TGTGCCACCAGCCGTGCAGGGTCCTACAATGAGCAGTTCTTC
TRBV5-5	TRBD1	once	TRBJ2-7	CASRTTGMDEQYF	TGTGCCAGCAGAACGACAGGGATGGACGAGCAGTACTTC
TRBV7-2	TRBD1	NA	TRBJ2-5	CASSARTGGDHLKDF	TGTGCCAGCAGCGCCCGGACAGGGGGCGATCACTTGAAAGACTTC
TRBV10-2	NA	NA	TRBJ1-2	CASSERTVFYGYTF	TGCGCCAGCAGTGAGCGGACAGTGTTCTATGGCTACACCTTC
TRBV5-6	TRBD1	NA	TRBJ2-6	CASSPTGLSGANVLTF	TGTGCCAGCAGCCCGACAGGGCTCTCTGGGGCCAACGTCCTGACTTTC
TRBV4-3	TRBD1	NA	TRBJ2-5	CASSQDRGQVETQYF	TGCGCCAGCAGCCAAGATCGGGGACAGGTAGAGACCCAGTACTTC
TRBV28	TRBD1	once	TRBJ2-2	CASSTGDRGNTGELFF	TGTGCCAGCAGTACCGGGGACAGGGGAAACACCGGGGAGCTGTTTTTT
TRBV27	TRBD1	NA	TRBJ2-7	CASTSGGQAYEQYF	TGTGCCAGCACCAGTGGGGGACAGGCCTACGAGCAGTACTTC
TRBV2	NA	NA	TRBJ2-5	CARQGRIQETQYF	TGTGCCAGACAGGGACGGATACAAGAGACCCAGTACTTC
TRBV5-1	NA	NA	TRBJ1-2	CASSLLGAAAGYTF	TGCGCCAGCAGCTTGTTGGGAGCTGCAGCCGGCTACACCTTC